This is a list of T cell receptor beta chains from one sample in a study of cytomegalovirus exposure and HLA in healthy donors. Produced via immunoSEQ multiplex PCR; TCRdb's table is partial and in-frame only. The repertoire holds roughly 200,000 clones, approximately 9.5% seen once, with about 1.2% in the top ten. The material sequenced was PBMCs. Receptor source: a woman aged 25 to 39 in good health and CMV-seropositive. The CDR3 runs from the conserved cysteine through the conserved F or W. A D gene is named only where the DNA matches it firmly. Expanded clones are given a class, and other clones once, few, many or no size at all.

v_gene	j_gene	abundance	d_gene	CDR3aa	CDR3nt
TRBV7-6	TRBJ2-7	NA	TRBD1	CASSLSPGGGVEQYF	TGTGCCAGCAGCTTATCTCCAGGGGGTGGAGTCGAGCAGTACTTC
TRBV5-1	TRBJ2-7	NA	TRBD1	CASSTNRDSTYEQYF	TGCGCCAGCAGCACCAACCGGGACAGTACCTACGAGCAGTACTTC
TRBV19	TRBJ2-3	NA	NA	CASSRVGGGSDTQYF	TGTGCCAGTAGTAGGGTGGGCGGGGGCTCAGATACGCAGTATTTT
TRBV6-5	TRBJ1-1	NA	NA	CASSYSGGVGTEAFF	TGTGCCAGCAGTTACTCGGGAGGGGTGGGCACTGAAGCTTTCTTT
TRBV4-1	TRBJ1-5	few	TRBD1	CASSPRQGQSNQPQHF	TGCGCCAGCAGCCCCCGACAGGGACAGAGCAATCAGCCCCAGCATTTT
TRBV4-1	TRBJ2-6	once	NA	CASSQRRGGEGNGANVLTF	TGCGCCAGCAGCCAACGCCGGGGAGGTGAAGGGAATGGGGCCAACGTCCTGACTTTC
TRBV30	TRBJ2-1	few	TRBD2	CAFTSGSFTEQFF	TGTGCCTTCACTAGCGGGAGCTTCACTGAGCAGTTCTTC
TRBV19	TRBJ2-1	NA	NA	CASSIGWGVNEQFF	TGTGCCAGTAGTATAGGGTGGGGGGTCAATGAGCAGTTCTTC
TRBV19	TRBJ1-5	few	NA	CASSIKTGYSNQPQHF	TGTGCCAGTAGTATAAAAACAGGATATAGCAATCAGCCCCAGCATTTT
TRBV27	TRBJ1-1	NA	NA	CASGAQDYSHGAAFF	TGTGCCAGCGGGGCCCAAGATTATTCGCATGGGGCGGCTTTCTTT
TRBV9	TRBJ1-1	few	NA	CASSGQGWGTEAFF	TGTGCCAGCAGCGGGCAGGGTTGGGGTACTGAAGCTTTCTTT
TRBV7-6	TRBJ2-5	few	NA	CASSLVPEGETQYF	TGTGCCAGCAGCTTAGTTCCGGAGGGGGAGACCCAGTACTTC
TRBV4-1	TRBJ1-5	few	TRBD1	CASSLAQGAQPQHF	TGCGCCAGCAGCCTAGCCCAGGGGGCTCAGCCCCAGCATTTT
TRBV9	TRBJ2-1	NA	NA	CASSGIAPWAGNEQFF	TGTGCCAGCAGCGGAATTGCCCCCTGGGCGGGAAATGAGCAGTTCTTC
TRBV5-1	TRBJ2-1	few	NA	CASSLALSSYNEQFF	TGCGCCAGCAGCTTAGCGTTAAGCTCCTACAATGAGCAGTTCTTC
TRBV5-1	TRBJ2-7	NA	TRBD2	CASSAGTSGIVSYEQYF	TGCGCCAGCAGCGCCGGGACTAGCGGGATTGTTTCCTACGAGCAGTACTTC
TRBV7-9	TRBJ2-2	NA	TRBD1	CASTRDRGYTGELFF	TGTGCCAGCACCCGGGACAGGGGCTACACCGGGGAGCTGTTTTTT
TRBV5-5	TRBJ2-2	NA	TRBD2	CASSFASGSNTGELFF	TGTGCCAGCAGCTTTGCTAGCGGATCGAACACCGGGGAGCTGTTTTTT
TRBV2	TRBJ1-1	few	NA	CASIISMNTEAFF	TGTGCCAGCATTATTTCTATGAACACTGAAGCTTTCTTT
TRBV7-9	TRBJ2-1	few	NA	CASSLGLHSGLQGEQFF	TGTGCCAGCAGCTTAGGGCTCCATTCGGGACTACAGGGTGAGCAGTTCTTC
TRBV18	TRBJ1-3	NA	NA	CASSPEFWNTIYF	TGTGCCAGCTCACCAGAGTTTTGGAACACCATATATTTT
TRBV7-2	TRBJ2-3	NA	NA	CASSLVRQSTDTQYF	TGTGCCAGCAGCTTAGTCCGACAGAGCACAGATACGCAGTATTTT
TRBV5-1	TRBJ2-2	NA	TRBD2	CASSPTSGSNTGELFF	TGCGCCAGCAGCCCCACTAGCGGGAGTAACACCGGGGAGCTGTTTTTT
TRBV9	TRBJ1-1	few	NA	CASGRGGNTEAFF	TGTGCCAGCGGTAGAGGCGGGAACACTGAAGCTTTCTTT
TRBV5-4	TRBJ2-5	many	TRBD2	CASSSTSGSQETQYF	TGTGCCAGCAGCTCGACTAGCGGGAGCCAAGAGACCCAGTACTTC
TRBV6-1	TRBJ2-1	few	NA	CASTNMNEQFF	TGTGCCAGCACCAACATGAATGAGCAGTTCTTC
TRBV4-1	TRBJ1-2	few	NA	CDSSLRGGAAVYGYTF	TGCGACAGCAGCCTACGGGGAGGGGCTGCGGTCTATGGCTACACCTTT
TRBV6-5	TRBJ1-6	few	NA	CASSYSIPGIGSPLHF	TGTGCCAGCAGTTACTCGATCCCGGGTATAGGTTCACCCCTCCACTTT
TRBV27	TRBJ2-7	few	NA	CASRGYREQTYEQYF	TGTGCCAGCAGGGGGTACCGGGAACAGACCTACGAGCAGTACTTC
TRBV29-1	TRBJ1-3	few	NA	CSVLLRGNTIYF	TGCAGCGTCCTTCTACGGGGAAACACCATATATTTT
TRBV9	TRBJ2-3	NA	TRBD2	CASSVGPAGAADTQYF	TGTGCCAGCAGCGTGGGGCCAGCGGGAGCTGCAGATACGCAGTATTTT
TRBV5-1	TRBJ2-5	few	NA	CASSLEGVGETQYF	TGCGCCAGCAGCTTGGAAGGGGTAGGGGAGACCCAGTACTTC